What follows are 23 T cell receptor beta chains derived from one specimen sequenced in a study of blood T cell repertoires in COVID-19. Profiling relied on immunoSEQ multiplex PCR, and the TCRdb table lists in-frame clones only, not all of them. The table includes 50,000 to 70,000 clones, approximately 86% detected once. Sequencing was done on a sample of peripheral blood. All receptors derive from a man between 50 and 59 years old with active COVID-19.

V gene TRBV7-3 combines with J gene TRBJ2-1, with a weak D call TRBD1 (6 bases). Trimming pared 5 bases from V and 7 bases from J, leaving 15 bases between. CDR1 SGHTA and CDR2 FQGTGA come from the germline V gene. The CDR3 runs to 14 residues. The CDR3 spells CASSLNRAGNEQFF. CDR3 nucleotide sequence: TGTGCCAGCAGCCTAAACAGGGCCGGGAATGAGCAGTTCTTC.

This chain uses TRBV5-4 with TRBJ1-1; TRBD1 agrees at 8 bases. CDR1 SGHNT and CDR2 YYREEE come from the germline V gene (reference sequence). The ends lost 3 bases at V and 5 bases at J; junction bases unmatched: 9. The CDR3 sequence is 15 residues long. CDR3 sequence (DNA): TGTGCCAGCAGCTCTGGACAGGGTCGGGAGACTGAAGCTTTCTTT. It specifies CASSSGQGRETEAFF.

This chain connects TRBV6-5 to TRBJ1-1, with D perhaps matching TRBD1 (6 bases). Per the germline V gene, CDR1 is MNHEY and CDR2 is SVGAGI. The CDR3 runs to 11 residues. Trimming left V 7 bases short and J 5 bases short, with 8 bases between. Written as DNA, the CDR3 is TGTGCCAGCAAGGGGGGGACTGAAGCTTTCTTT. Residues: CASKGGTEAFF.

The gene calls are TRBV5-4 and TRBJ2-3; maybe TRBD2 (6 bases). The V and J ends lost 4 bases and 6 bases respectively, with 18 bases between them. This CDR3 comprises 15 residues. CDR1 is SGHNT, CDR2 YYREEE, per germline (reference sequence). CDR3 region: CASSTRLGFGDTQYF. The CDR3 DNA reads as TGTGCCAGCAGCACCAGACTAGGGTTTGGGGATACGCAGTATTTT.

The genes are TRBV6-6 and TRBJ2-2, with a possible D match to TRBD2 (5 bases). CDR1 and CDR2 (germline): MNHNY, SVGAGI (reference sequence). Trimming took 7 bases from V and 0 from J, leaving 12 bases between them. The CDR3 spans 15 residues. The CDR3 bases are TGTGCCAGCACCGGGGAACCCACGAACACCGGGGAGCTGTTTTTT. Residues: CASTGEPTNTGELFF.

The chain joins TRBV14 to TRBJ2-1, with 8 bases matching TRBD2. Germline values: CDR1 SGHDN, CDR2 FVKESK. J was trimmed by 5 bases and V by 1 base; bases with no gene match: 19. This CDR3 has 20 residues. CDR3 sequence: CASSQGLKGLVNRLDNEQFF. CDR3 DNA sequence: TGTGCCAGCAGCCAAGGTTTGAAGGGACTAGTAAACCGGTTGGACAATGAGCAGTTCTTC. Together with reference TRBV14 and TRBJ2-1, the CDR3 gives the full variable domain: EAGVTQFPSHSVIEKGQTVTLRCDPISGHDNLYWYRRVMGKEIKFLLHFVKESKQDESGMPNNRFLAERTGGTYSTLKVQPAELEDSGVYFCASSQGLKGLVNRLDNEQFFGPGTRLTVL.

DNA for the CDR3: TGTGCCAGCAGTGGGACTGTCAGAAATCAGCCCCAGCATTTT. This codes for CASSGTVRNQPQHF. This sequence joins TRBV6-6 and TRBJ1-5; a weak D match, TRBD1 (5 bases). This CDR3 region has 14 residues. CDR1 is MNHNY and CDR2 is SVGAGI in the germline V gene (reference sequence). Trimming cost V 5 bases and J 4 bases, with 12 bases left between them.

The chain carries TRBV12-3 or TRBV12-4 and TRBJ1-5, with D uncertain. The CDR3 has 13 residues. V dropped 2 bases and J dropped 11 bases, with 13 bases sitting between them. Written as DNA, the CDR3 is TGTGCCAGCAGTTTAAGCAGCCTCGGGTCCCAGCATTTT. The encoded protein is CASSLSSLGSQHF.

The chain employs TRBV29-1 and TRBJ2-3; D possibly corresponds to TRBD1 (6 bases). In germline, CDR1 is SQVTM, CDR2 ANQGSEA. V was trimmed by 5 bases and J by 3 bases, leaving 15 bases between them. This CDR3 region has 14 residues. CDR3 nucleotide sequence: TGCAGCGTTAGTCACAGGGTTTCGACAGATACGCAGTATTTT. It is translated as CSVSHRVSTDTQYF.

This chain connects TRBV18 to TRBJ2-7; D gene unclear. Germline V gene data show CDR1 as KGHSH and CDR2 as LQKENI. This CDR3 is 13 amino acids long. The V gene lost 3 bases and the J gene lost 5 bases, with 11 bases spanning the gap. This CDR3 is CASSPLAGDEQYV. CDR3 DNA: TGTGCCAGCTCACCGCTCGCTGGAGACGAGCAGTACGTC.

V usage is TRBV10-3 and J usage is TRBJ2-3; the D gene is possibly TRBD2 (6 bases). Germline V gives CDR1 ENHRY, CDR2 SYGVKD. The CDR3 is 14 amino acids. V was clipped by 2 bases and J by 6 bases, with 12 bases between them. CDR3 coding DNA: TGTGCCATCAGTGAGGGGGACTCCTGGGATACGCAGTATTTT. Amino acids: CAISEGDSWDTQYF.

V gene TRBV5-1 combines with J gene TRBJ2-1, with 8 bases that match TRBD2. The CDR3 length is 18 residues. Germline V CDR1 and CDR2: SGHRS, YFSETQ. Losses at the gene ends were 0 bases for V and 3 bases for J; bases not matched to a gene: 11. CDR3 amino acids: CASSLVVFGAGGYNEQFF. CDR3 sequence (DNA): TGCGCCAGCAGCTTGGTGGTGTTCGGGGCGGGGGGCTACAATGAGCAGTTCTTC.

J is TRBJ2-3 and V is TRBV7-8; no clear D gene. The CDR3 consists of 14 residues. V lost 3 bases and J 5 bases, leaving 12 bases between the germline ends. Germline V gene sequence: CDR1 SGHVS, CDR2 FQNEAQ. DNA of the CDR3: TGTGCCAGCAGCTTTGGCGGCTCGAGAGATACGCAGTATTTT. Translation: CASSFGGSRDTQYF.

The chain employs TRBV3-1 (or the pseudogene TRBV3-2) and TRBJ2-7; possible D gene TRBD2, 6 bases. Germline lookup yields CDR1 LGHDT and CDR2 YNNKEL (reference sequence). V dropped 0 bases and J dropped 6 bases, with 9 bases sitting between them. The CDR3 covers 13 residues. The CDR3: CASSQDPGSEQYV. Here the CDR3 DNA reads TGTGCCAGCAGCCAAGATCCCGGGAGCGAGCAGTACGTC.

The chain uses TRBV6-1 and TRBJ2-3; D gene ambiguous. The germline CDR1 and CDR2 sequences are MNHNS and SASEGT. The CDR3 runs 13 residues. Trimming took off 3 bases at V and 0 bases at J, with 4 bases between the two ends. CDR3 sequence: CASSERSTDTQYF. The DNA for the CDR3 is TGTGCCAGCAGTGAGAGGAGCACAGATACGCAGTATTTT.

The chain carries TRBV7-9 and TRBJ2-2, with D unresolved. Germline-derived CDR1 and CDR2 are SEHNR and FQNEAQ (reference sequence). The CDR3 sequence is 14 residues long. V shed 5 bases and J shed 7 bases, with 14 bases lying between them. CDR3: CASSRLSRVGELFF. CDR3 nucleotide sequence: TGTGCCAGCAGCCGGTTAAGTCGGGTCGGGGAGCTGTTTTTT.

V and J are TRBV9 and TRBJ2-5; 11 positions agree with TRBD2. From germline, CDR1 is SGDLS and CDR2 YYNGEE. V lost 0 bases to trimming and J lost 1 base; unmatched junction nucleotides: 2. The CDR3 has 16 residues. CDR3 DNA: TGTGCCAGCAGCGTAGTAGCGGGGGGGCCCCAAGAGACCCAGTACTTC. Translated: CASSVVAGGPQETQYF. Full variable domain (rest looked up from reference TRBV9 and TRBJ2-5): DSGVTQTPKHLITATGQRVTLRCSPRSGDLSVYWYQQSLDQGLQFLIQYYNGEERAKGNILERFSAQQFPDLHSELNLSSLELGDSALYFCASSVVAGGPQETQYFGPGTRLLVL.

The CDR3 loop is CASRHREKLFF. For the CDR3, the DNA is TGTGCCAGCAGACACAGAGAAAAACTGTTTTTT. The chain combines TRBV12-3 or TRBV12-4 with TRBJ1-4; D is ambiguous. CDR3 length: 11 residues. V was cut by 6 bases and J by 8 bases, with 7 bases left in between.

The rearrangement joins TRBV27 to TRBJ1-1; 8 bases agree with TRBD1. Germline-derived CDR1 and CDR2 are MNHEY and SMNVEV (reference sequence). The CDR3 spans 18 residues. The trim removed 7 bases at V and 7 bases at J, leaving 23 bases unmatched. The CDR3 reads CASIPPRRTGPIGVEAFF. Here the CDR3 DNA reads TGTGCCAGCATCCCCCCCCGGAGGACAGGGCCAATCGGGGTTGAAGCTTTCTTT.

The rearrangement links TRBV4-1 to TRBJ2-1; 7 bases are shared with TRBD2. The CDR3 consists of 15 residues. CDR1 and CDR2 (germline): MGHRA, YSYEKL. After removal of 3 bases from V and 6 bases from J, the junction contained 8 bases not matched to a gene. The CDR3 DNA reads TGCGCCAGCAGCCATCGGCCGGGAGGTGGCAATGAGCAGTTCTTC. It is translated as CASSHRPGGGNEQFF.

The chain carries TRBV19 and TRBJ2-5; TRBD2 matches 10 bases. The CDR3 is 15 amino acids. V lost 0 bases and J lost 5; bases outside the gene matches: 3. The V gene's germline CDR1 is LNHDA and CDR2 SQIVND (reference sequence). The CDR3 DNA reads TGTGCCAGTAGTATAGAAGCGGGGGGGCTTGAGACCCAGTACTTC. Protein product: CASSIEAGGLETQYF.

The chain is built from TRBV6-5 and TRBJ1-6; 7 nucleotides line up with TRBD1. The germline V gene encodes CDR1 MNHEY and CDR2 SVGAGI. The CDR3 loop spans 14 amino acids. After removal of 7 bases from V and 4 bases from J, the junction contained 4 bases not matched to a gene. CDR3 in amino acids: CASTGTAYNSPLHF. CDR3 nucleotide sequence: TGTGCCAGCACCGGGACAGCGTATAATTCACCCCTCCACTTT.

CDR3 amino acids: CASSLKGGAYGYTF. The CDR3 nucleotides read TGTGCCAGCAGCCTTAAGGGAGGGGCCTATGGCTACACCTTC. The genes are TRBV5-6 and TRBJ1-2, with a tentative D call TRBD1 (5 bases). The V and J ends lost 4 bases and 4 bases respectively, with 14 bases between them. The CDR3 contains 14 residues. Germline V CDR1 and CDR2: SGHDT, YYEEEE.